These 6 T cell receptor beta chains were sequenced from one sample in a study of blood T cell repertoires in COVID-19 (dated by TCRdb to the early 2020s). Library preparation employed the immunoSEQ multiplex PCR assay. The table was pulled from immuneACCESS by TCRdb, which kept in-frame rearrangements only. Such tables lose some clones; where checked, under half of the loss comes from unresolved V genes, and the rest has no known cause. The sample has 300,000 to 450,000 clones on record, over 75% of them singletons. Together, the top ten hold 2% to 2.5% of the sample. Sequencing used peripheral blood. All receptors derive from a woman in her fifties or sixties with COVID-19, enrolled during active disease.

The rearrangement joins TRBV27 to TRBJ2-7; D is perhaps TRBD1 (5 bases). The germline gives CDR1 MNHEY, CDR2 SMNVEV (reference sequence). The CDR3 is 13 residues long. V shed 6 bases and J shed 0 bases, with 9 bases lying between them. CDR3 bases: TGTGCCAGCAGCCGCAGGGCCTCCTACGAGCAGTACTTC. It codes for CASSRRASYEQYF.

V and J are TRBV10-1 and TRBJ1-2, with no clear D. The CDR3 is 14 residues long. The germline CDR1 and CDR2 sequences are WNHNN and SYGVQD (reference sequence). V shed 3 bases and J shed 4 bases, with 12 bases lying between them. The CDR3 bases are TGCGCCAGCAGTGATTTCAAATCCGGCTATGGCTACACCTTC. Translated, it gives CASSDFKSGYGYTF.

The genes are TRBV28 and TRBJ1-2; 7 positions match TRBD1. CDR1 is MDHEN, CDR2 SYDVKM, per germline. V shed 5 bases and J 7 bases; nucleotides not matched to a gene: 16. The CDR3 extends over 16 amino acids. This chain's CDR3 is CASSDRDSRSVGGYTF. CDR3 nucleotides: TGTGCCAGCAGTGACCGGGACAGTAGGTCGGTAGGTGGCTACACCTTC.

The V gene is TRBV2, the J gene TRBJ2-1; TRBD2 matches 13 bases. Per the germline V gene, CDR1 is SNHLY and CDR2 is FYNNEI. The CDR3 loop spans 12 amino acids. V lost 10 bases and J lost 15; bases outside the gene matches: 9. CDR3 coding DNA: TGTGCCACCAGCCGACTAGCGGGGGGCCCGTTCTTC. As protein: CATSRLAGGPFF.

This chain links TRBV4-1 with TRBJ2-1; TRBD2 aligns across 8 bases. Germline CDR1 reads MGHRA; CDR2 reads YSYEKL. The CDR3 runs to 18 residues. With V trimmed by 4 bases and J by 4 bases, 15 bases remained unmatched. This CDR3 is CASSLQDAGGLMYNEQFF. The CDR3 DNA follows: TGCGCCAGCAGCCTCCAGGATGCGGGGGGCCTTATGTACAATGAGCAGTTCTTC.

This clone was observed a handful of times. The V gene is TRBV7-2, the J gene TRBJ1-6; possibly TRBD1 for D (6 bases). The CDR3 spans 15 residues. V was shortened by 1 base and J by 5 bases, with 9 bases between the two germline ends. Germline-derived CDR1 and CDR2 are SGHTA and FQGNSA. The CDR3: CASSLVRGDNSPLHF. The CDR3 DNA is TGTGCCAGCAGCTTAGTCAGGGGAGATAATTCACCCCTCCACTTT. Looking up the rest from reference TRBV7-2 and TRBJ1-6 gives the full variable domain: GAGVSQSPSNKVTEKGKDVELRCDPISGHTALYWYRQSLGQGLEFLIYFQGNSAPDKSGLPSDRFSAERTGGSVSTLTIQRTQQEDSAVYLCASSLVRGDNSPLHFGNGTRLTVT.